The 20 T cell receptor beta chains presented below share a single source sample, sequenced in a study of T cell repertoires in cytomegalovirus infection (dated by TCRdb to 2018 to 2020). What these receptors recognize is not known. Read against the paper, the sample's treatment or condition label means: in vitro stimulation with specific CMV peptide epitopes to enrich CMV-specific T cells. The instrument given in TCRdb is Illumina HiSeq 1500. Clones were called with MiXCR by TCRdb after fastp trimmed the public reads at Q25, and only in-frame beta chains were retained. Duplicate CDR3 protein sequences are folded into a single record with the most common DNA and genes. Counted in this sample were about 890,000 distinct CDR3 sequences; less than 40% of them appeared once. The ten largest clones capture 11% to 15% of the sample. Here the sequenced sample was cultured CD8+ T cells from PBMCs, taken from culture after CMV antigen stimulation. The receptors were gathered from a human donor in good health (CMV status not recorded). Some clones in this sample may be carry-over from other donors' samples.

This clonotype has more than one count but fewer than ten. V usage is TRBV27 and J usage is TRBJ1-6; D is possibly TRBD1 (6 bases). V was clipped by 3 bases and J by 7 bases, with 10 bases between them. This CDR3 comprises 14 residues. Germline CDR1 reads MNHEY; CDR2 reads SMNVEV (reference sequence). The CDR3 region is CASSFLGGNSPLHF. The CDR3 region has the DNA TGTGCCAGCAGTTTTCTAGGGGGAAATTCACCCCTCCACTTT.

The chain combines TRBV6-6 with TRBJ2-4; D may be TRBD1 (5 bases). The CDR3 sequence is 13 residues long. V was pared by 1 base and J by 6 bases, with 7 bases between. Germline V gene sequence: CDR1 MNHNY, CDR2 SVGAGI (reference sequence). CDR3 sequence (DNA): TGTGCCAGCAGTTACTTCGACAGAAACATTCAGTACTTC. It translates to CASSYFDRNIQYF.

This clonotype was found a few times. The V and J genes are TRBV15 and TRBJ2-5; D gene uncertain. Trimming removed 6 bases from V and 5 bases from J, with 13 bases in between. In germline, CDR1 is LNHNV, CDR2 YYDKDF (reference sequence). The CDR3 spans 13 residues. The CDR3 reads CATRPRESETQYF. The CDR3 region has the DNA TGTGCCACCAGGCCTAGGGAATCGGAGACCCAGTACTTC.

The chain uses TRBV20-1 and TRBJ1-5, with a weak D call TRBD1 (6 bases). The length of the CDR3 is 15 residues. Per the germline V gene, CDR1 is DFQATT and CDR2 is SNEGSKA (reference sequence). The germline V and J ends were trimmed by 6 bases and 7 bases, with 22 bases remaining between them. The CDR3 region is CSATKGGGDVQPQHF. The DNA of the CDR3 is TGCAGTGCAACCAAAGGGGGGGGGGATGTACAGCCCCAGCATTTT.

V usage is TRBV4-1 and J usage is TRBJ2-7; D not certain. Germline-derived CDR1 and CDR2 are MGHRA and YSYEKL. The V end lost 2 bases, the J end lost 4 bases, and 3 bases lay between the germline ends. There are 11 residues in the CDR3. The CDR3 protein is CASSQKYEQYF. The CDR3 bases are TGCGCCAGCAGCCAAAAGTACGAGCAGTACTTC.

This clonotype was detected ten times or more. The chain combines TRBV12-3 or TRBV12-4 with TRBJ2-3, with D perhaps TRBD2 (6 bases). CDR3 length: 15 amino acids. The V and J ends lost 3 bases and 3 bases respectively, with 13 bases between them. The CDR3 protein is CASSLRGVGTDTQYF. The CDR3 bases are TGTGCCAGCAGTTTGCGGGGAGTGGGTACAGATACGCAGTATTTT.

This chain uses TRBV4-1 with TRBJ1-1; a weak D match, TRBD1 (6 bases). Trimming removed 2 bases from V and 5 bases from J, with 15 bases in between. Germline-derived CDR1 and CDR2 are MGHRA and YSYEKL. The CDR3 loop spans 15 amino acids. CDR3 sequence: CASSQHTGLTTEAFF. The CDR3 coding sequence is TGCGCCAGCAGCCAACATACAGGGTTAACGACTGAAGCTTTCTTT.

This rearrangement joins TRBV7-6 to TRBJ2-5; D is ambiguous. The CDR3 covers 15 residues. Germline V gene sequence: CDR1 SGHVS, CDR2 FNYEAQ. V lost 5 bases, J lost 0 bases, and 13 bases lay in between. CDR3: CASSPMSTYQETQYF. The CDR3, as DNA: TGTGCCAGCAGCCCAATGAGTACATACCAAGAGACCCAGTACTTC.

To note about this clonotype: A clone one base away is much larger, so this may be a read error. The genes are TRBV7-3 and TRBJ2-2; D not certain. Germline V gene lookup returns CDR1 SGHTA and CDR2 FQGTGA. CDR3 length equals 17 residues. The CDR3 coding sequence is TGTGCCGGCAGCTCCGCTCCTGGCAGCTGGCAGTACGGGGAGCTGTTTTTT. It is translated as CAGSSAPGSWQYGELFF.

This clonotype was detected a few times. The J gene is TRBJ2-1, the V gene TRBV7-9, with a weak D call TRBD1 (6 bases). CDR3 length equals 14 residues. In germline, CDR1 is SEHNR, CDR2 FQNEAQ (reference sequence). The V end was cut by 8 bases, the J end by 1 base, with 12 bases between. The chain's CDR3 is CASGGFGSYNEQFF. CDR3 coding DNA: TGTGCCAGCGGGGGCTTTGGGTCCTACAATGAGCAGTTCTTC.

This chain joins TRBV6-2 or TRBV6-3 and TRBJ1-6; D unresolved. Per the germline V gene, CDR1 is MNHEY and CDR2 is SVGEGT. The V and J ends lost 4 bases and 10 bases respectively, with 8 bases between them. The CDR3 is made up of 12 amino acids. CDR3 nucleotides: TGTGCCAGCAGTTGGATGGGGTCACCCCTCCACTTT. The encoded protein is CASSWMGSPLHF.

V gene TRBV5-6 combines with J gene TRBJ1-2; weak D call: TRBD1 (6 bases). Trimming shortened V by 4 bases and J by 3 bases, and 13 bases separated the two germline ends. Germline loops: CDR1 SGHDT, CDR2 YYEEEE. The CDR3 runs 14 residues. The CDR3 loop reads CASSPPGQYYGYTF. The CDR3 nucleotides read TGTGCCAGCAGCCCACCCGGACAGTACTATGGCTACACCTTC. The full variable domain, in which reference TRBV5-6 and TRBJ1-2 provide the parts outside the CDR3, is DAGVTQSPTHLIKTRGQQVTLRCSPKSGHDTVSWYQQALGQGPQFIFQYYEEEERQRGNFPDRFSGHQFPNYSSELNVNALLLGDSALYLCASSPPGQYYGYTFGSGTRLTVV.

CDR3 amino acids: CASSDGAGAGETQYF. The CDR3 DNA sequence: TGCGCCAGCAGTGATGGAGCGGGGGCAGGGGAGACCCAGTACTTC. This sequence joins TRBV10-2 and TRBJ2-5, with TRBD2 identical over 8 bases. Germline lookup yields CDR1 WSHSY and CDR2 SAAADI. CDR3 length: 15 amino acids. Trimming at V came to 3 bases and at J to 5 bases, leaving 8 bases not matched to a gene.

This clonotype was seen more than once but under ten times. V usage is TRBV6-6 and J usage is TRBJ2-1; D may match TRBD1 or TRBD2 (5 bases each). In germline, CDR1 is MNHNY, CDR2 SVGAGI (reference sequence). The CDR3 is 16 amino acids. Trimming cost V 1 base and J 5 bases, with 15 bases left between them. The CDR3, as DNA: TGTGCCAGCAGTTACTTGGGACCGAGGGCGGACAATGAGCAGTTCTTC. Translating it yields CASSYLGPRADNEQFF.

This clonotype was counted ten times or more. CDR3 loop: CASSSRQAPYTEAFF. The CDR3 region has the DNA TGTGCCAGCAGTTCTCGACAGGCACCCTACACTGAAGCTTTCTTT. This chain joins TRBV28 and TRBJ1-1; the D gene is possibly TRBD1 (6 bases). Germline assignment: CDR1 MDHEN and CDR2 SYDVKM. Deletions cut 4 bases from V and 3 bases from J, with 15 bases between. The CDR3 is 15 residues long. Full variable domain (outside the CDR3, taken from reference TRBV28 and TRBJ1-1): DVKVTQSSRYLVKRTGEKVFLECVQDMDHENMFWYRQDPGLGLRLIYFSYDVKMKEKGDIPEGYSVSREKKERFSLILESASTNQTSMYLCASSSRQAPYTEAFFGQGTRLTVV.

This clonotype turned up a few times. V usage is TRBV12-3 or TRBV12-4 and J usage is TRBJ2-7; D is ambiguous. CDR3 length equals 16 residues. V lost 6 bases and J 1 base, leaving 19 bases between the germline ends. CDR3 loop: CASSPDLDGLSYEQYF. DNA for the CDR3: TGTGCCAGCAGCCCGGACCTGGACGGTCTTTCCTACGAGCAGTACTTC.

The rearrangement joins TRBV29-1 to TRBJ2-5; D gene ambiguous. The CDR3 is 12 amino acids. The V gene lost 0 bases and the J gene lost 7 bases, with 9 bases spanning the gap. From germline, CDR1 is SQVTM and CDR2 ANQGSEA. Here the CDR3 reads CSVEEGKGTQYF. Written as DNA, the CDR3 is TGCAGCGTTGAAGAGGGGAAAGGGACCCAGTACTTC.

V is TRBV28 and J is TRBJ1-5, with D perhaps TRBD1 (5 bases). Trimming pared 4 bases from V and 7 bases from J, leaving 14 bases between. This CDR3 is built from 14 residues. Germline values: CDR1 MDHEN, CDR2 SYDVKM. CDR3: CASSSRDGIQPQHF. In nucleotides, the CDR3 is TGTGCCAGCAGTTCACGGGACGGTATACAGCCCCAGCATTTT.

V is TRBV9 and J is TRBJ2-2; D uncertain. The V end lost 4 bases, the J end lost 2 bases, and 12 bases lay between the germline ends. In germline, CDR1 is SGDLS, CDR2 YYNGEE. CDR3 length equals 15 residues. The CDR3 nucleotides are TGTGCCAGCAGCCTAAGGACGGACAACACCGGGGAGCTGTTTTTT. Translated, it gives CASSLRTDNTGELFF.

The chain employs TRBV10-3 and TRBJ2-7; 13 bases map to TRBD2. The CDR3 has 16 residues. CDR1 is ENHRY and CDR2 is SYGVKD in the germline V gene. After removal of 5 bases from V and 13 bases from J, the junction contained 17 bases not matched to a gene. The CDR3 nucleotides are TGTGCCATCAGTAATAGGACTAGCGGGGGCCCAAGAGTTCATTACTTC. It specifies CAISNRTSGGPRVHYF.